The T cell receptor (beta chain) under discussion was sequenced for a study of blood T cells in healthy people across ages. The ends were cut back, 4 bases at V and 5 bases at J, with 21 bases in the middle. The CDR3 covers 17 residues. Germline CDR1 and CDR2: MGHRA and YSYEKL. In this sample, this clonotype turned up a few times. PCR was performed a second time for about 6 to 11 cycles using a sample-barcoded 5' primer and a J-beta primer mix. TCRdb re-derived calls from the 5' RACE reads in MiXCR, one entry per CDR3 protein. The sample lists over 1,300,000 distinct CDR3 sequences; around 59% were seen once.

This sequence originates from a man in his late teens or twenties in good health. The V call is TRBV4-1, the J call TRBJ1-3; D remains ambiguous. Sequences were obtained from blood. CDR3 loop: CASSPENSAAARNTIYF. The CDR3 DNA reads TGCGCCAGCAGCCCAGAGAACTCCGCGGCGGCAAGAAACACCATATATTTT.